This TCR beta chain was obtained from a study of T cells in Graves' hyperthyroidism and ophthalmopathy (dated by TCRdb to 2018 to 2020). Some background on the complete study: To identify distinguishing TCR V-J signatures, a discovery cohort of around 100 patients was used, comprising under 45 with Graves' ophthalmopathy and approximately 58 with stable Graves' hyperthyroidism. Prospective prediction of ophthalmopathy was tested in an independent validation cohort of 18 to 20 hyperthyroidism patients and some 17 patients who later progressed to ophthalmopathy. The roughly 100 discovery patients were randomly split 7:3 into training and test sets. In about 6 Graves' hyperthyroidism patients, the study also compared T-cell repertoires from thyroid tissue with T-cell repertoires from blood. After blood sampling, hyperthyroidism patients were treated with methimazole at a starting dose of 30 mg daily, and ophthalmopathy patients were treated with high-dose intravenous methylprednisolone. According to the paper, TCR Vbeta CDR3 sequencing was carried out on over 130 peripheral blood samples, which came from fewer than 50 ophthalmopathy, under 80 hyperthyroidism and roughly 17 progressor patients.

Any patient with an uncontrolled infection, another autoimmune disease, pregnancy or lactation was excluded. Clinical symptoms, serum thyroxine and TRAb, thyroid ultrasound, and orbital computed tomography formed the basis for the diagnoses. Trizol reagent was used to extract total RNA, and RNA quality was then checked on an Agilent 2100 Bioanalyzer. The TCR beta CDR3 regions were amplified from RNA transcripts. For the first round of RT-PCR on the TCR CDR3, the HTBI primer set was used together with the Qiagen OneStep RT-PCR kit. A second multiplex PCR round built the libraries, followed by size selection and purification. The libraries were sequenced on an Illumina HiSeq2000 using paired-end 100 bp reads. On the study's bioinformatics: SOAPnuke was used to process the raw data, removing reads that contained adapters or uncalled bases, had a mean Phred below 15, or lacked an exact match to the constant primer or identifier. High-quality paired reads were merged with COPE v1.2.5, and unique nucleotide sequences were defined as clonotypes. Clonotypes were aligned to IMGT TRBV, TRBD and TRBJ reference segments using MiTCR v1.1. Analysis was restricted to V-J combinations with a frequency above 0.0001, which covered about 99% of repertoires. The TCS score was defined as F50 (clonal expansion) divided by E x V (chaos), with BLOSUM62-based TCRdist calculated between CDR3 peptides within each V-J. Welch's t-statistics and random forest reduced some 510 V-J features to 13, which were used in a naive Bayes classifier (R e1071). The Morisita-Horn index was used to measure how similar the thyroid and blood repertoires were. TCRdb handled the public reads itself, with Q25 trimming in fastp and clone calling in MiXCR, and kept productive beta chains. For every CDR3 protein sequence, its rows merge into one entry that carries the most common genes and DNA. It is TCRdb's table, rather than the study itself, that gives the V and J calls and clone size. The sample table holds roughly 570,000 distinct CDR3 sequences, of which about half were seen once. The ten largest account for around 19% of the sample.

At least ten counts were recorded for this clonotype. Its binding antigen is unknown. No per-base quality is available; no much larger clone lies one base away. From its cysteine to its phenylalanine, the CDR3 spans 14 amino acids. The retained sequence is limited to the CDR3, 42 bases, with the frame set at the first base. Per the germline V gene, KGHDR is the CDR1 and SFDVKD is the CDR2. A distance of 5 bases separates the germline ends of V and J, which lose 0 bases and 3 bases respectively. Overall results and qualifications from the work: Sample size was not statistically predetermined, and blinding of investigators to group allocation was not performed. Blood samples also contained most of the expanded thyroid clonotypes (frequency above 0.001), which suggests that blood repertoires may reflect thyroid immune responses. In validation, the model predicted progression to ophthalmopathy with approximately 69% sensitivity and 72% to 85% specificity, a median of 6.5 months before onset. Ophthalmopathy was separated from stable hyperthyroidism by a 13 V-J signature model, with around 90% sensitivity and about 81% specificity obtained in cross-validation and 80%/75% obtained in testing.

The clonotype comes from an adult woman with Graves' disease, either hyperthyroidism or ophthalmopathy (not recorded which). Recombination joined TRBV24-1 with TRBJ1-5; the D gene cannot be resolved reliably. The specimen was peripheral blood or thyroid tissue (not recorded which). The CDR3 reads CATSDLSVNQPQHF. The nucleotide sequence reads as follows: TGTGCCACCAGTGATTTGTCGGTCAATCAGCCCCAGCATTTT.